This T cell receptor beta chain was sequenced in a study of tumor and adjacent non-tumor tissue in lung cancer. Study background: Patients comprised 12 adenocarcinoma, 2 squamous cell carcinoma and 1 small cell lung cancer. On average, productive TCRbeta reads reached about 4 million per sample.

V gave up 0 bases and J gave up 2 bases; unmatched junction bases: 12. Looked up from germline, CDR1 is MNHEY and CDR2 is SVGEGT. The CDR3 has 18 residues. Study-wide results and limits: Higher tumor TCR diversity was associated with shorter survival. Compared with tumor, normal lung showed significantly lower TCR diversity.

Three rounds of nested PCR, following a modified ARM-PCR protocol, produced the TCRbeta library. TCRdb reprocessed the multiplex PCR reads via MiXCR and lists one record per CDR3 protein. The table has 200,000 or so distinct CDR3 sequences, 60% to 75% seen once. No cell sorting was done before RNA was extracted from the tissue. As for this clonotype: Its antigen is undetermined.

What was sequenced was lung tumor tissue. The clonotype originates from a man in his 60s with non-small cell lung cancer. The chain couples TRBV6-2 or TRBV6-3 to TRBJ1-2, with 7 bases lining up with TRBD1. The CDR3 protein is CASSYSTIGTALNYGYTF. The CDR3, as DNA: TGTGCCAGCAGTTACTCGACGATCGGGACAGCACTCAACTATGGCTACACCTTC.